This is a list of T cell receptor beta chains from one sample in a study of blood T cells in healthy people across ages. TCRdb passed the 5' RACE reads through MiXCR, listing each CDR3 protein once. This table holds about 540,000 distinct CDR3 sequences, 24% found once. A further study also used this sample, focusing on T cells of mothers and their children.

The sequencing input was blood. These receptors were obtained from a boy younger than 18 in good health. Each CDR3 is given with its conserved first and last residue. The D gene is left open where the match is weak. Clone sizes are given selectively: once, few, many, or a class where the clone is expanded.

d_gene: NA
v_gene: TRBV4-2
len: 16
abundance: few
j_gene: TRBJ2-5
CDR3nt: TGTGCCAGCAGCCAAGGGGCGGGAACGGGACAAGAGACCCAGTACTTC
CDR3aa: CASSQGAGTGQETQYF

d_gene: TRBD2
v_gene: TRBV7-8
len: 16
abundance: few
j_gene: TRBJ2-5
CDR3nt: TGTGCCAGCAGCTTAGTTATCGGGGGGGGCAAGGAGACCCAGTACTTC
CDR3aa: CASSLVIGGGKETQYF

d_gene: NA
v_gene: TRBV2
len: 14
abundance: once
j_gene: TRBJ2-1
CDR3nt: TGTGCCAGCAGTTACCACAGGGAATACAATGAGCAGTTCTTC
CDR3aa: CASSYHREYNEQFF

d_gene: TRBD1
v_gene: TRBV2
len: 15
abundance: NA
j_gene: TRBJ2-1
CDR3nt: TGTGCCAGCAGAACCAGGGGGCCGTCCTACAATGAGCAGTTCTTC
CDR3aa: CASRTRGPSYNEQFF

d_gene: NA
v_gene: TRBV6-4
len: 15
abundance: NA
j_gene: TRBJ2-2
CDR3nt: TGTGCCAGCAGTTCCCGCGGACTGGAGGCCGGGGAGCTGTTTTTT
CDR3aa: CASSSRGLEAGELFF

d_gene: TRBD1
v_gene: TRBV12-3/TRBV12-4
len: 17
abundance: NA
j_gene: TRBJ2-5
CDR3nt: TGTGCCAGCACCCCTAGGACAGGGGCGACAGTGAGTGCAGAGCAGTACTTC
CDR3aa: CASTPRTGATVSAEQYF

d_gene: NA
v_gene: TRBV7-9
len: 13
abundance: NA
j_gene: TRBJ2-7
CDR3nt: TGTGCCAGCAGTTTTACAGGATCCTACGAGCAGTACTTC
CDR3aa: CASSFTGSYEQYF

d_gene: TRBD1
v_gene: TRBV5-5
len: 16
abundance: few
j_gene: TRBJ1-5
CDR3nt: TGTGCCAGCAGCCAAATGACAGGGTTTAGCAATCAGCCCCAGCATTTT
CDR3aa: CASSQMTGFSNQPQHF

d_gene: TRBD2
v_gene: TRBV9
len: 15
abundance: few
j_gene: TRBJ2-2
CDR3nt: TGTGCCAGCAGCGTTACCGGGACTAAAACCGGGGAGCTGTTTTTT
CDR3aa: CASSVTGTKTGELFF

d_gene: TRBD1
v_gene: TRBV7-3
len: 21
abundance: NA
j_gene: TRBJ1-5
CDR3nt: TGTGCCAGCAGCTTAACGTCAGGAGGACAGGGGGGGGGAGTTTGTAATCAGCCCCAGCATTTT
CDR3aa: CASSLTSGGQGGGVCNQPQHF

d_gene: TRBD1
v_gene: TRBV7-2
len: 12
abundance: NA
j_gene: TRBJ2-7
CDR3nt: TGTGCCAGCAGCCTCCCAGGGGGCGAGCAGTACTTC
CDR3aa: CASSLPGGEQYF

d_gene: TRBD2
v_gene: TRBV27
len: 19
abundance: NA
j_gene: TRBJ2-7
CDR3nt: TGTGCCAGCAGTTTAGGACAACCGGGACTAGCGGGATTGACCTACGAGCAGTACTTC
CDR3aa: CASSLGQPGLAGLTYEQYF

d_gene: NA
v_gene: TRBV20-1
len: 13
abundance: NA
j_gene: TRBJ2-1
CDR3nt: TGCAGTGCTAGTCCTAGCGCTAGCAATGAGCAGTTCTTC
CDR3aa: CSASPSASNEQFF

d_gene: NA
v_gene: TRBV14
len: 16
abundance: few
j_gene: TRBJ2-7
CDR3nt: TGTGCCAGCAGCCCAGACACAGTACCCTGGGGGTACGAGCAGTACTTC
CDR3aa: CASSPDTVPWGYEQYF

d_gene: NA
v_gene: TRBV6-2/TRBV6-3
len: 15
abundance: NA
j_gene: TRBJ2-1
CDR3nt: TGTGCCAGCAGTTTTTCGTTTGGCGGTTACAATGAGCAGTTCTTC
CDR3aa: CASSFSFGGYNEQFF

d_gene: NA
v_gene: TRBV6-1
len: 14
abundance: few
j_gene: TRBJ1-1
CDR3nt: TGTGCCAGCAGTGCGGGTTCGGAGAACACTGAAGCTTTCTTT
CDR3aa: CASSAGSENTEAFF

d_gene: TRBD1
v_gene: TRBV20-1
len: 17
abundance: NA
j_gene: TRBJ2-1
CDR3nt: TGCAGTGCTGATAACCACCTGGACAGGGGTCCCTACAATGAGCAGTTCTTC
CDR3aa: CSADNHLDRGPYNEQFF

d_gene: TRBD1
v_gene: TRBV6-1
len: 14
abundance: few
j_gene: TRBJ2-1
CDR3nt: TGTGCCAGCAGTGATTCGGACAGGCTCAATGAGCAGTTCTTC
CDR3aa: CASSDSDRLNEQFF